Below, one TCR beta chain is given with its context. TCR beta VDJ combinations and CDR3 sequences were profiled from genomic DNA. TCRdb independently ran MiXCR on the reads; one entry per CDR3 protein. The sample consists of some 200,000 distinct CDR3 sequences, approximately 57% of them appearing once. Germline CDR1 reads SGHRS; CDR2 reads YFSETQ. The germline V and J ends were trimmed by 0 bases and 4 bases, with 8 bases remaining between them. This CDR3 region has 14 residues. The data belong to a study of CD8+CD57+ T cells in acquired aplastic anemia. Study in general: Isolated CD4+ and CD8+ cells, once sorted, yielded DNA averaging about 3 ug.

The sample comprised sorted CD4+, CD8+, or CD8+CD57+ T cells (not recorded which) from PBMCs. The chain has TRBV5-1 and TRBJ1-3, with D unresolved. The sequence came from a human donor in good health. CDR3 nucleotides: TGCGCCAGCAGCTTGGGTCAGCGGGGAAACACCATATATTTT. It translates to CASSLGQRGNTIYF.